This T cell receptor (beta chain) was documented in a study of blood T cell repertoires in COVID-19. Only in-frame clones appear in the TCRdb table, and some are missing; sequencing was by immunoSEQ multiplex PCR. The data contain around 200,000 clones, more than 85% of them seen just once; the ten biggest clones take up roughly 7%. This clone was counted a single time. Between the trimmed V and J ends, which lost 3 bases and 5 bases, there was a span of 7 bases. The CDR3 extends over 11 amino acids. CDR1 DFQATT and CDR2 SNEGSKA come from the germline V gene (reference sequence). The sample taken for sequencing was peripheral blood. The chain has TRBV20-1 and TRBJ2-5, with D possibly matching TRBD2 (5 bases). This clonotype was obtained from a woman of 80 years or more in a cohort sampled during active or convalescent COVID-19. CDR3 nucleotide sequence: TGCAGTGCTAGGCGGGCTGAGACCCAGTACTTC. Its translation is CSARRAETQYF.